The clone carrying this T cell receptor (beta chain) was seen many times. These data are taken from a study of T cells in Graves' hyperthyroidism and ophthalmopathy. It was uncontrolled infection, other autoimmune disease, pregnancy or lactation that excluded patients. The PBMCs studied were ones that came from 10 ml fresh peripheral blood. V dropped 1 base and J dropped 4; count of bases not matched to a gene: 2. Germline lookup yields CDR1 MNHNS and CDR2 SASEGT. This CDR3 comprises 15 residues. There were TCR beta CDR3 regions amplified from RNA transcripts. First-round RT-PCR of the TCR CDR3 relied on the HTBI primer set. TCRdb fed the multiplex PCR reads into MiXCR, producing one record per CDR3 protein. The repertoire holds approximately 600,000 distinct CDR3 sequences, around 13% seen once, with less than 6% in the top ten.

Sequencing input: blood. This rearrangement joins TRBV6-1 to TRBJ1-5; TRBD1 matches at 9 bases. This TCR came from a woman aged 30 to 39 with Graves' hyperthyroidism that later progressed to Graves' ophthalmopathy. Here the CDR3 reads CASSEGTGVNQPQHF. In DNA form, the CDR3 reads TGTGCCAGCAGTGAAGGGACAGGGGTGAATCAGCCCCAGCATTTT.